Reported below is one T cell receptor (beta chain). Authors' methods: Estimation of nucleated cell counts was performed using reference gene primer amplification. Data came from immunoSEQ multiplex PCR; TCRdb stores just in-frame clones and leaves some out. D and trimming come from the DNA, and the V and J calls and clone size come from that table. The sample gives approximately 300,000 clones, 70% to 90% of which show up once; approximately 4.2% is in the top ten. The sample comes from a study of blood T cell repertoires in COVID-19. In the study overall: The study drew acute and convalescent COVID-19 samples from the United States, Italy and Spain. In each case, the material was cDNA or gDNA derived from T cells, B-cell-depleted T cells, or PBMCs.

Participant reports of clinical history set cohort assignment. V was cut by 4 bases and J by 0 bases, with 6 bases left in between. Germline assignment: CDR1 SGHDN and CDR2 FVKESK. The CDR3 totals 13 residues. The TCR originated in a woman in her 30s who had recovered from COVID-19. This rearrangement joins TRBV14 to TRBJ1-1; D unclear. The sample consisted of PBMCs or T cells enriched from blood (not recorded which). CDR3: CASSPQLNTEAFF. As DNA, the CDR3 is TGTGCCAGCAGCCCACAACTGAACACTGAAGCTTTCTTT.